This T cell receptor (beta chain) was obtained from a study of regulatory T cells in long-lasting Graves disease. Many counts were recorded for this clonotype. The time point: newly diagnosed GD, antithyroid drugs for less than 3 months. PBMC-derived RNA was used for the TCR library. Arm-PCR of CDR3 regions with iRepertoire HTBI primers generated TCR beta libraries. TCRdb reanalysed the multiplex PCR reads using MiXCR and keeps one entry per CDR3 protein. Altogether 300,000 to 450,000 distinct CDR3 sequences are present, roughly a sixth being singletons, with the ten largest covering approximately 21%. The CDR3 sequence is 13 residues long. V gave up 2 bases and J gave up 5 bases, with 6 bases separating them.

The rearrangement links TRBV12-3 or TRBV12-4 to TRBJ1-4; no clear D gene. The clonotype originates from a female donor with Graves disease. The material sequenced was peripheral blood mononuclear cells (PBMCs), taken at new diagnosis, from a patient treated with antithyroid drugs. The CDR3 DNA reads TGTGCCAGCAGTTTAATTTTGAATGAAAAACTGTTTTTT. It encodes CASSLILNEKLFF.